This T cell receptor (beta chain) emerged from a study of CD8+CD57+ T cells in acquired aplastic anemia. The CDR3 is 13 residues long. The germline V gene encodes CDR1 LNHDA and CDR2 SQIVND (reference sequence). Trimming pared 5 bases from V and 8 bases from J, leaving 15 bases between. Those patients picked for sequencing had displayed CD8+CD57+ cell expansion on flow cytometry. This clonotype has more than one count but fewer than ten. TCR beta VDJ and CDR3 profiles were obtained from a genomic DNA template. MiXCR, run by TCRdb on the reads, gives a single entry per CDR3 protein. The sample carries around 200,000 distinct CDR3 sequences, less than 60% recorded once.

Sequences were obtained from sorted CD4+, CD8+, or CD8+CD57+ T cells (not recorded which) from PBMCs. This TCR came from a human donor with aplastic anemia. V gene TRBV19 combines with J gene TRBJ1-2; weak D call: TRBD1 (6 bases). CDR3 bases: TGTGCCAGTAGTTTCACGGGGGCGGAAGGCTACACCTTC. The encoded protein is CASSFTGAEGYTF.